The TCR beta chain described here comes from a study of healthy donors' naive CD4 and CD8 T cells. Study information: Three donor age groups were sampled: 20-25, 40-50 and 60-70 years; half female. General study results and limits: Bias from naive T cell homeostatic proliferation was not addressed.

The CDR3 runs to 14 residues. With 4 bases removed from V and 1 base from J, the gap between germline ends came to 13 bases. Germline CDR1 reads SQVTM; CDR2 reads ANQGSEA. Comment on this clonotype: Its matching antigen is unknown.

Starting from 500 ng of total RNA, TCR libraries were made with linear amplification. TCRdb fed the reads into MiXCR, producing one record per CDR3 protein. The profile shows 200,000 or so distinct CDR3 sequences, around 74% of them singletons. Material for sequencing was naive CD4+ and CD8+ T cells sorted from blood, pooled from several donors. V is TRBV29-1 and J is TRBJ1-1; D perhaps matches TRBD1 (5 bases). The sequence derives from a pool of human donors in good health; the sample pools cells from several healthy donors. This CDR3 is CSVVQGTRNTEAFF. Written as DNA, the CDR3 is TGCAGCGTTGTGCAGGGAACACGGAACACTGAAGCTTTCTTT.